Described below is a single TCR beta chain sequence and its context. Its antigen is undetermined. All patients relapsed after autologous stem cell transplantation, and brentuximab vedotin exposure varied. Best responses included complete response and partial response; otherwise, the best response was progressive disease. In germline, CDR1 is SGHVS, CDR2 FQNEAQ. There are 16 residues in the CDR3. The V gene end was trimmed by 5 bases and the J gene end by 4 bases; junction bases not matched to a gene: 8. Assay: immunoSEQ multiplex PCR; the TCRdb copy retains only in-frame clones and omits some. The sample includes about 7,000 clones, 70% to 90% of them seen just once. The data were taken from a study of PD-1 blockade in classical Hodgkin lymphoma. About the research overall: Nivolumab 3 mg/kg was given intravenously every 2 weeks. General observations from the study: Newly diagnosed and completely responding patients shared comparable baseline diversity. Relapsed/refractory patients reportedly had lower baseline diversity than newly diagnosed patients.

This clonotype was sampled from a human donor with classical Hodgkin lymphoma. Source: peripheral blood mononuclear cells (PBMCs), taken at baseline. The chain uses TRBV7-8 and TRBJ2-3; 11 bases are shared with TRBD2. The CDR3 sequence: CASSVALAGGSDTQYF. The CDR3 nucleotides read TGTGCCAGCAGCGTGGCCCTAGCGGGAGGCTCAGATACGCAGTATTTT. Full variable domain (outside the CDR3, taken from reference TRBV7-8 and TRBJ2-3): GAGVSQSPRYKVAKRGQDVALRCDPISGHVSLFWYQQALGQGPEFLTYFQNEAQLDKSGLPSDRFFAERPEGSVSTLKIQRTQQEDSAVYLCASSVALAGGSDTQYFGPGTRLTVL.